The clone carrying this TCR beta chain has a single count. The data belong to a study of CD8 T cells in Susac syndrome. A quantity of roughly 0.5 to 1 ug RNA underwent reverse transcription using random hexamers. Amplification of the TCR beta CDR3 was carried out by immunoSEQ multiplex PCR, which spanned a total of 54 Vbeta and 13 Jbeta segments. Each CDR3 protein gets one entry after TCRdb re-called the immunoSEQ multiplex PCR reads with MiXCR. This table has fewer than 85,000 distinct CDR3 sequences, around 94% appearing once. The CDR3 runs to 12 residues. Germline V gene sequence: CDR1 SGHRS, CDR2 YFSETQ. The ends were cut back, 5 bases at V and 5 bases at J, with 8 bases in the middle. The study sequenced TCR beta in blood CD8+ and CD4+ T cells.

This chain joins TRBV5-1 and TRBJ2-1; D gene ambiguous. The TCR originated in a human donor with Susac syndrome. Sequenced input: CD8+ T cells from PBMCs. CDR3 DNA: TGCGCCAGCAGAGGCGTCAACAATGAGCAGTTCTTC. Amino acids: CASRGVNNEQFF.